The next 5 T cell receptor beta chains were all read from a single sample in a study of blood T cell repertoires in COVID-19. Sequencing used immunoSEQ multiplex PCR; TCRdb keeps in-frame clones, though not all of them. The table shows fewer than 350,000 clones, with roughly 90% occurring only once. The sample was peripheral blood. These receptors were taken from a man between 18 and 35 years old with active or convalescent COVID-19.

The chain links TRBV10-1 to TRBJ2-1; the match to TRBD1 covers 7 bases. After removal of 8 bases from V and 3 bases from J, the junction contained 7 bases not matched to a gene. The CDR3 has 14 amino acids. The V gene's germline CDR1 is WNHNN and CDR2 SYGVQD (reference sequence). CDR3: CASGTGAGYNEQFF. In DNA form, the CDR3 reads TGCGCCAGCGGAACAGGGGCCGGCTACAATGAGCAGTTCTTC.

The CDR3, as DNA: TGTGCCAGAAGCTTACAGGGGATATCCTATAATTCACCCCTCCACTTT. Translation: CARSLQGISYNSPLHF. V is TRBV5-3 and J is TRBJ1-6, with 7 bases that match TRBD1. TRBV5-3 is an ORF, with its function uncertain. The CDR3 has 16 amino acids. V gave up 2 bases and J gave up 1 base; unmatched junction bases: 3.

The chain couples TRBV5-1 to TRBJ2-1; D is perhaps TRBD2 (6 bases). V shed 4 bases and J shed 8 bases, with 16 bases lying between them. The germline V gene has CDR1 SGHRS and CDR2 YFSETQ. The CDR3 covers 14 residues. The chain's CDR3 is CASSKNGGEYEQFF. Here the CDR3 DNA reads TGCGCCAGCAGCAAAAATGGCGGGGAGTATGAGCAGTTCTTC.

The rearrangement links TRBV2 to TRBJ2-7; 8 bases are shared with TRBD2. This CDR3 has 15 amino acids. J was trimmed by 1 base and V by 7 bases; bases with no gene match: 9. Germline CDR1 reads SNHLY; CDR2 reads FYNNEI. The CDR3 reads CASTLSGEPSYEQYF. The CDR3, as DNA: TGTGCCAGCACCCTTAGCGGGGAACCTTCCTACGAGCAGTACTTC.

The J gene is TRBJ2-3, the V gene TRBV18; D possibly corresponds to TRBD1 (6 bases). Per germline, CDR1 KGHSH and CDR2 LQKENI. This CDR3 is 16 amino acids long. Trimming took off 2 bases at V and 0 bases at J, with 12 bases between the two ends. This CDR3 reads CASSPDDRSSTDTQYF. CDR3 nucleotide sequence: TGTGCCAGCTCACCAGATGACAGGTCTAGCACAGATACGCAGTATTTT.